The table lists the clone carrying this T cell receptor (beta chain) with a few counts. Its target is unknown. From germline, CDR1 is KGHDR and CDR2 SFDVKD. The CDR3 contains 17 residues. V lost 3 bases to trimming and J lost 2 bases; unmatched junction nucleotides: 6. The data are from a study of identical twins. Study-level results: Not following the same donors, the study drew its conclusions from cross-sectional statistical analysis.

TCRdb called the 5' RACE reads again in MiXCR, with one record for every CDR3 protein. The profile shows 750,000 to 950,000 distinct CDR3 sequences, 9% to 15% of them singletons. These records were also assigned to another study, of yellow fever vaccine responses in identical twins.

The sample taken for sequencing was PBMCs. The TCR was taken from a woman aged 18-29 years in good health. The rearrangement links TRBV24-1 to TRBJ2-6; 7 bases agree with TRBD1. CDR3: CATSDRTGAPGANVLTF. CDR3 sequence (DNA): TGTGCCACCAGTGATAGGACAGGAGCCCCTGGGGCCAACGTCCTGACTTTC.